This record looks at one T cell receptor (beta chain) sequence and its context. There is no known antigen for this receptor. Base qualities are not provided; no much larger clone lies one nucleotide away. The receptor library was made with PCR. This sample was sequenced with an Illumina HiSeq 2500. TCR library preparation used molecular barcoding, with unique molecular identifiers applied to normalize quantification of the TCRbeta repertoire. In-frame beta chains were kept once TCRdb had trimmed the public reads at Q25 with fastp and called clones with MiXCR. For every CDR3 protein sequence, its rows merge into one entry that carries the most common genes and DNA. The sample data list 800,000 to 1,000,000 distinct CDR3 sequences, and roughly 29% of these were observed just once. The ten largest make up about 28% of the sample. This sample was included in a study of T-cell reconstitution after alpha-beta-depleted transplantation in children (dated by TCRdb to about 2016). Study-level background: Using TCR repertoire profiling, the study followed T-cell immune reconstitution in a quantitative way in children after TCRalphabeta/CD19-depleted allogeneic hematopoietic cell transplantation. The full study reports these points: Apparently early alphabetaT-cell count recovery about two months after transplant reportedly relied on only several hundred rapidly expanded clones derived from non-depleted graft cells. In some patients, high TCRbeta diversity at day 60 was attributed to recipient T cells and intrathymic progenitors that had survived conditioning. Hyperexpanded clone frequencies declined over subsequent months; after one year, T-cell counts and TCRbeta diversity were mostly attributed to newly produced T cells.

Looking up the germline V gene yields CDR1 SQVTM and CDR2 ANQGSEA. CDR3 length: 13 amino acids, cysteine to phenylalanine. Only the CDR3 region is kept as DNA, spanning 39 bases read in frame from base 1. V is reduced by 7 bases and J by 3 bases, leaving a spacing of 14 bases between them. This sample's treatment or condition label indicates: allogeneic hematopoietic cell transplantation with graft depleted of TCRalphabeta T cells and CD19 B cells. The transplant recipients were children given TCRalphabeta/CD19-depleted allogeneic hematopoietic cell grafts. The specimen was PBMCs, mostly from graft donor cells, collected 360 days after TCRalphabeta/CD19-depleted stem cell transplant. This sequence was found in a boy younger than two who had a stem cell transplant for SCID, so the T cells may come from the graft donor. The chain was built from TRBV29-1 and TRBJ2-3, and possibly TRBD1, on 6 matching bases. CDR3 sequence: CSGRPTGTDTQYF. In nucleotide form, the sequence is TGCAGCGGCCGCCCCACAGGGACAGATACGCAGTATTTT.